The 4 T cell receptor beta chains below all came from one sample that was sequenced in a study of T-cell memory formation after mild COVID-19. TCRdb re-called the 5' RACE reads with MiXCR, one entry per CDR3 protein. The sample carries 75,000 to 95,000 distinct CDR3 sequences, about 15% recorded once. The specimen was PBMCs or a T cell subset sorted from them (not recorded which). These receptors were taken from a man aged 18-30 years who had mild COVID-19 (a few samples of this study predate the infection). Cell type and time point are not known.

There are many counts of this clonotype. The CDR3 bases are TGTGCCAGCAGCTTGGGTACTGGGCTGTGGAATCAGCCCCAGCATTTT. The encoded protein is CASSLGTGLWNQPQHF. The rearrangement joins TRBV5-8 to TRBJ1-5; D gene unclear. V shed 0 bases and J shed 4 bases, with 14 bases lying between them. Looked up from germline, CDR1 is SGHTS and CDR2 is YDEGEE. The CDR3 totals 16 residues.

The chain joins TRBV21-1 to TRBJ2-5; TRBD2, the D gene given by the table, was not confirmed from the DNA. TRBV21-1 is labeled a pseudogene. This CDR3 comprises 15 residues. CDR3 amino acids: CASSKGLAGAETQYF. CDR3 coding DNA: TGTGCCAGCAGCAAAGGGCTAGCGGGAGCGGAGACCCAGTACTTC.

The chain links TRBV5-6 to TRBJ1-6; 7 bases fit TRBD1. The length of the CDR3 is 14 residues. Germline V lookup: CDR1 SGHDT, CDR2 YYEEEE. The V and J ends lost 3 bases and 9 bases, in that order; junction bases with no gene match: 6. The CDR3 loop reads CASSSEGASSPLHF. CDR3 sequence (DNA): TGTGCCAGCAGCTCAGAGGGGGCGAGTTCACCCCTCCACTTT.

This clonotype was observed many times. The chain carries TRBV5-1 and TRBJ1-2; D uncertain. Germline loops: CDR1 SGHRS, CDR2 YFSETQ. The length of the CDR3 is 14 residues. V lost 0 bases to trimming and J lost 2 bases, with 8 bases between them. The CDR3 DNA reads as TGCGCCAGCAGCTTGGTATCGATAAACTATGGCTACACCTTC. It specifies CASSLVSINYGYTF.